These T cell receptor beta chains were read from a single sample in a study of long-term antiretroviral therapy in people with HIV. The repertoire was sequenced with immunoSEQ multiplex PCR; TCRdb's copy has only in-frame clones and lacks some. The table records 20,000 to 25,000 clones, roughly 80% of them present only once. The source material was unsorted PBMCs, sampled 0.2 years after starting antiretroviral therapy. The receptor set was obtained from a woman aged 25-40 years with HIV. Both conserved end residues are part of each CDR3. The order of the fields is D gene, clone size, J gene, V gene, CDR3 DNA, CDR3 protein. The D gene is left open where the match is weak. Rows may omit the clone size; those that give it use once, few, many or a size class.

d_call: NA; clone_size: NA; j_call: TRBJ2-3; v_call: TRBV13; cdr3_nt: TGTGCCAGCAGCTCCGGGGTAATAAGCACAGATACGCAGTATTTT; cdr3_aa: CASSSGVISTDTQYF
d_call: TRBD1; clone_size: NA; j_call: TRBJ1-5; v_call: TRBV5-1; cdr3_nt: TGCGCCAGCAGCCTGACAGGGGAGTTTGGCAATCAGCCCCAGCATTTT; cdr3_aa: CASSLTGEFGNQPQHF
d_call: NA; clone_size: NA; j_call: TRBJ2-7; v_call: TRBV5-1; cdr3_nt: TGCGCCAGCAGCTTGGGCCGGGACGGGAGAACCTACGAGCAGTACTTC; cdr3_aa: CASSLGRDGRTYEQYF
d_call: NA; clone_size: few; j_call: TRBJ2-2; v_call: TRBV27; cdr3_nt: TGTGCCAGCAGCAAGCGCACCGGGGAGCTGTTTTTT; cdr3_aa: CASSKRTGELFF
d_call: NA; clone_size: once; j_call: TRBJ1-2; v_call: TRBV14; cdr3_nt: TGTGCCAGCAGCATTGCCCTTTGGGGCGCGGATGGCTACACCTTC; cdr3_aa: CASSIALWGADGYTF
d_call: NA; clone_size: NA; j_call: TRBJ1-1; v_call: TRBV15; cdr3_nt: TGTGCCACCAGCAACTCGAACAGGAACACTGAAGCTTTCTTT; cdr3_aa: CATSNSNRNTEAFF
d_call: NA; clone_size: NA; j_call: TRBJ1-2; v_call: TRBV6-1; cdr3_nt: TGTGCCAGGGGCGGGACATCTGGGGGCTACACCTTC; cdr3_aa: CARGGTSGGYTF
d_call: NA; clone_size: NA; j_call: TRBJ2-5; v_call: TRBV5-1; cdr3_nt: TGCGCCAGCAGCTTTTGGGACGGAGGCGCAGAGACCCAGTACTTC; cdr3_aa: CASSFWDGGAETQYF
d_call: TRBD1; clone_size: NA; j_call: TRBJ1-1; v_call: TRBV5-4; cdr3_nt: TGTGCCAGCAGCGCGGGACAGGGGGCGGTTAATGCTGAAGCTTTCTTT; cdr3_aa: CASSAGQGAVNAEAFF
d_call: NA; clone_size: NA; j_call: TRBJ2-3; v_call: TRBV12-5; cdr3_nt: TGTGCTAGTGGTTTTACAGGAGGTCCAGATACGCAGTATTTT; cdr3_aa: CASGFTGGPDTQYF
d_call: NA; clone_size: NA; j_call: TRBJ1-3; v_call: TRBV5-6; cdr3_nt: TGTGCCAGCAGCTACTCTGGAAACACCATATATTTT; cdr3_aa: CASSYSGNTIYF
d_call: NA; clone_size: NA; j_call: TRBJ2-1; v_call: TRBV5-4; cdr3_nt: TGTGCCAGCAGCTTGAAAACTCGGAACTCCTACAATGAGCAGTTCTTC; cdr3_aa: CASSLKTRNSYNEQFF
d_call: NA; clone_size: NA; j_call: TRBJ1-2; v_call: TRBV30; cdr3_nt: TGTGCCTGGAGTGTACGTGGGCAGGGAGCCCTGTATGGCTACACCTTC; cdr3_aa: CAWSVRGQGALYGYTF
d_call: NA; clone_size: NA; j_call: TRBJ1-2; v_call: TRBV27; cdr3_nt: TGTGCCAGCAGTTTATGGTGGGGGGCTGGTGGCTACACCTTC; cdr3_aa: CASSLWWGAGGYTF
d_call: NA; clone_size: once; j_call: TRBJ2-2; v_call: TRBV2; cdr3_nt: TGTGCCAGCATGCGGGGGCGGAACACCGGGGAGCTGTTTTTT; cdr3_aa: CASMRGRNTGELFF
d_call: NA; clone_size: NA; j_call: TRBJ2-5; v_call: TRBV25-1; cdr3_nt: TGTGCCAGCAGTGATCGGGGACAAAAACAAGAGACCCAGTACTTC; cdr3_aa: CASSDRGQKQETQYF
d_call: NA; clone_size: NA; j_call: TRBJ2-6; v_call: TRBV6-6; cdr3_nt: TGTGCCAGCAGAGAATCTGGGGCCAACGTCCTGACTTTC; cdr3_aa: CASRESGANVLTF
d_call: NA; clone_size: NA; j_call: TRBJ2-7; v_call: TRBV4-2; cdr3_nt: TGTGCCAGCAGCCAAGATTCAGGGTACGAGCAGTACTTC; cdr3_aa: CASSQDSGYEQYF
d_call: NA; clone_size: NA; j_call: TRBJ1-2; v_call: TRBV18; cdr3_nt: TGTGCCAGCGCAGACAGGTTGGAGGACTATGGCTACACCTTC; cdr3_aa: CASADRLEDYGYTF
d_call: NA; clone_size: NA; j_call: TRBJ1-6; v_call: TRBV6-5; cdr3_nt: TGTGCCAGCAGGTCAGGACAGCCACATTCACCCCTCCACTTT; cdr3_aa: CASRSGQPHSPLHF
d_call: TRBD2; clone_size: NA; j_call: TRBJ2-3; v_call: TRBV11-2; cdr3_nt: TGTGCCAGCAGCCCACTAGTCAGCGGGACCACAGATACGCAGTATTTT; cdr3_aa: CASSPLVSGTTDTQYF
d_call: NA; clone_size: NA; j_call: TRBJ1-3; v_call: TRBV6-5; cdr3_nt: TGTGCCAGCAGGAAAGGGGGCTCTGGAAACACCATATATTTT; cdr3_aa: CASRKGGSGNTIYF
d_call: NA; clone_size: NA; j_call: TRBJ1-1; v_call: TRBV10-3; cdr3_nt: TGTGCCATCAGTGAGTCGTGGGGGGGAGCGAACACTGAAGCTTTCTTT; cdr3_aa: CAISESWGGANTEAFF
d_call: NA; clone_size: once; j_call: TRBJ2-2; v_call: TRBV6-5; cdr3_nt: TGTGCCAGCGGCCCGATGGCCGGGGAGCTGTTTTTT; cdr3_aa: CASGPMAGELFF
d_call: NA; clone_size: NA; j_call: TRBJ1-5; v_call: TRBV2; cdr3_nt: TGTGCCAGCAGTGAAAAGGGGGAGTATGGGCCCCAGCATTTT; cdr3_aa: CASSEKGEYGPQHF
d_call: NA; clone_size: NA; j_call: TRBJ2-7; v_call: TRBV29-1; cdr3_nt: TGCAGCGTTGCAAGGAGCTCCTACGAGCAGTACTTC; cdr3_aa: CSVARSSYEQYF
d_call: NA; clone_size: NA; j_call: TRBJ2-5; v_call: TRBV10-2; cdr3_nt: TGCGCCGCCACCGGGAAACAAGAGACCCAGTACTTC; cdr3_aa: CAATGKQETQYF
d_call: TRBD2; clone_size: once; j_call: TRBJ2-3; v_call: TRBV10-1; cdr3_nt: TGCGCCAGCGGACCGACCAGCGGGGGGGCCAGGGATACGCAGTATTTT; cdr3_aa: CASGPTSGGARDTQYF
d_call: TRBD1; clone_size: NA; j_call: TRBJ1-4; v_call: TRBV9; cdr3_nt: TGTGCCAGCAGCGCGGGGACAGGGGCGCGAGCTAATGAAAAACTGTTTTTT; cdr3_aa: CASSAGTGARANEKLFF